Listed here are 4 T cell receptor beta chains from one sample, sequenced in a study of T cell repertoires in cytomegalovirus infection. TCRdb used MiXCR to reprocess the reads, holding one entry per CDR3 protein. The sample consists of approximately 700,000 distinct CDR3 sequences, about a third of them appearing once. Sequencing was carried out using PBMCs. The source is a human donor in good health (CMV status not recorded). Some clones in this sample may be carry-over from other donors' samples.

The rearrangement links TRBV6-2 or TRBV6-3 to TRBJ2-3; D not certain. CDR3 length equals 17 residues. Trimming stripped 2 bases from V and 2 bases from J, with 17 bases between. Per the germline V gene, CDR1 is MNHEY and CDR2 is SVGEGT. This CDR3 reads CASSYVIVGSPTDTQYF. For the CDR3, the DNA is TGTGCCAGCAGTTACGTCATCGTGGGATCCCCCACAGATACGCAGTATTTT.

The V gene is TRBV6-2 or TRBV6-3, the J gene TRBJ1-5; 7 nucleotides match TRBD1. Looked up from germline, CDR1 is MNHEY and CDR2 is SVGEGT. The CDR3 is made up of 14 amino acids. The J segment lost 4 bases and the V segment lost 7 bases, leaving 7 bases of the junction unmatched. The CDR3 sequence is CASTPGGRNQPQHF. The CDR3 nucleotides read TGTGCCAGCACCCCAGGGGGTCGGAATCAGCCCCAGCATTTT.

In this sample, this clonotype turned up many times. The chain employs TRBV12-3 or TRBV12-4 and TRBJ2-7; 10 bases match TRBD1. The V segment lost 5 bases and the J segment 0 bases; nucleotides outside the gene matches: 13. This CDR3 has 18 residues. The CDR3 DNA sequence: TGTGCCAGCAGTCGCTCTGACAGGGGGCACCGTAACTCCTACGAGCAGTACTTC. Amino acid sequence: CASSRSDRGHRNSYEQYF.

This clonotype occurred a few times. The chain joins TRBV7-9 to TRBJ2-5; D is possibly TRBD2 (7 bases). V lost 1 base, J lost 1 base, and 13 bases lay in between. CDR3 length: 16 residues. Germline loops: CDR1 SEHNR, CDR2 FQNEAQ (reference sequence). CDR3 loop: CASSLEGGTAQETQYF. CDR3 DNA sequence: TGTGCCAGCAGCTTAGAGGGGGGGACTGCCCAAGAGACCCAGTACTTC.